These 20 T cell receptor beta chains were all obtained from the same sample, sequenced in a study of CD8+ T cells in alopecia areata. Noted treatment: oral pan-JAK inhibitor, 5-10 mg twice daily. The authors extracted RNA and reverse transcribed it into cDNA as the sequencing template. TCRdb keeps only in-frame clones here, not all; method: immunoSEQ multiplex PCR. The repertoire holds about 140,000 clones, with 86% as singletons. Material: CD8+ T cells sorted from blood, obtained at week 4, from a patient treated with tofacitinib. These receptors all stem from a human donor with alopecia areata.

V and J are TRBV6-1 and TRBJ2-7; TRBD2 might be the D (6 bases). V shed 4 bases and J shed 0 bases, with 13 bases lying between them. The CDR3 covers 15 residues. Germline V gives CDR1 MNHNS, CDR2 SASEGT. As DNA, the CDR3 is TGTGCCAGCAGTGGGGAGGCAGCCAACTCCTACGAGCAGTACTTC. It yields the protein CASSGEAANSYEQYF.

V gene TRBV29-1 combines with J gene TRBJ2-2, with 9 bases matching TRBD1. The V gene's germline CDR1 is SQVTM and CDR2 ANQGSEA. The CDR3 contains 14 residues. Trimming at V came to 5 bases and at J to 4 bases, leaving 5 bases not matched to a gene. CDR3 in amino acids: CSVPGTGLTGELFF. The CDR3 DNA sequence: TGCAGCGTTCCCGGGACAGGGCTCACCGGGGAGCTGTTTTTT.

The chain couples TRBV6-6 to TRBJ2-7; TRBD2 matches 8 bases. V lost 5 bases, J lost 6 bases, and 12 bases stayed unmatched. Germline CDR1 and CDR2: MNHNY and SVGAGI (reference sequence). This CDR3 has 15 amino acids. CDR3 sequence: CASSPETSGISEQYF. CDR3 nucleotides: TGTGCCAGCAGTCCCGAAACTAGCGGTATATCCGAGCAGTACTTC.

Judged by abundance, this clone is medium-sized. This rearrangement joins TRBV6-1 to TRBJ2-7; 9 bases are shared with TRBD1. The CDR3 sequence is 15 residues long. After removal of 5 bases from V and 2 bases from J, the junction contained 7 bases not matched to a gene. CDR1 and CDR2 (germline): MNHNS, SASEGT. CDR3 nucleotides: TGTGCCAGCAGTCCCCACAGGGGGCGACCCTACGAGCAGTACTTC. This translates into CASSPHRGRPYEQYF.

This clone was found a few times. The chain combines TRBV7-2 with TRBJ2-6; D gene unclear. With 5 bases removed from V and 2 bases from J, the gap between germline ends came to 7 bases. The V gene's germline CDR1 is SGHTA and CDR2 FQGNSA. This CDR3 has 14 residues. CDR3 in DNA: TGTGCCAGCAGCGCCCTCACTGGGGCCAACGTCCTGACTTTC. Translating it yields CASSALTGANVLTF. The full variable domain, completed using reference TRBV7-2 and TRBJ2-6, is GAGVSQSPSNKVTEKGKDVELRCDPISGHTALYWYRQSLGQGLEFLIYFQGNSAPDKSGLPSDRFSAERTGGSVSTLTIQRTQQEDSAVYLCASSALTGANVLTFGAGSRLTVL.

The gene calls are TRBV27 and TRBJ1-2; 9 bases are shared with TRBD1. From germline, CDR1 is MNHEY and CDR2 SMNVEV (reference sequence). The J segment lost 9 bases and the V segment lost 4 bases, leaving 9 bases of the junction unmatched. This CDR3 has 14 amino acids. The CDR3 DNA is TGTGCCAGCAGTTCCACAGGGGGCCGAGTAAGCTACACCTTC. Its translation is CASSSTGGRVSYTF.

This clone was picked up one time. The chain carries TRBV7-6 and TRBJ1-4; D is unclear. V lost 5 bases to trimming and J lost 0 bases, with 7 bases between them. CDR1 SGHVS and CDR2 FNYEAQ come from the germline V gene. The CDR3 contains 14 residues. Here the CDR3 reads CASSASATNEKLFF. CDR3 DNA sequence: TGTGCCAGCAGCGCCTCAGCAACTAATGAAAAACTGTTTTTT.

The rearrangement joins TRBV29-1 to TRBJ2-1, with D unclear. CDR3 size: 12 residues. Germline V gene data show CDR1 as SQVTM and CDR2 as ANQGSEA. With 4 bases removed from V and 3 bases from J, the gap between germline ends came to 7 bases. DNA for the CDR3: TGCAGCGTTGGACACAACTACAATGAGCAGTTCTTC. Encoded protein: CSVGHNYNEQFF.

This sequence joins TRBV7-9 and TRBJ2-3; 7 positions agree with TRBD2. Germline-derived CDR1 and CDR2 are SEHNR and FQNEAQ (reference sequence). The CDR3 length is 12 residues. Unmatched junction bases numbered 5, after V lost 8 bases and J lost 6 bases. The DNA for the CDR3 is TGTGCCAGCCGGGAGGTGCGGGATACGCAGTATTTT. Its translation: CASREVRDTQYF.

The genes are TRBV30 and TRBJ2-5; D is perhaps TRBD1 (6 bases). V was trimmed by 1 base and J by 4 bases, leaving 10 bases between them. From germline, CDR1 is GTSNPN and CDR2 SVGIG (reference sequence). The CDR3 contains 13 residues. CDR3 protein: CAWSGGPRETQYF. The CDR3 DNA reads as TGTGCCTGGAGTGGGGGGCCGCGAGAGACCCAGTACTTC.

V and J are TRBV5-4 and TRBJ2-7, with TRBD1 matching over 7 bases. Germline CDR1 and CDR2: SGHNT and YYREEE (reference sequence). The CDR3 extends over 13 amino acids. Trimming removed 5 bases from V and 1 base from J; junction bases left unmatched: 3. CDR3 region: CASRQTGSYEQYF. CDR3 sequence (DNA): TGTGCCAGCAGACAGACAGGGTCCTACGAGCAGTACTTC.

The chain combines TRBV29-1 with TRBJ2-1; 7 nucleotides match TRBD2. J gave up 10 bases and V 3 bases, and 6 bases lay outside the gene matches. CDR3 length: 12 residues. Germline V gene lookup returns CDR1 SQVTM and CDR2 ANQGSEA. CDR3 sequence reads: CSVDGREREQFF. In DNA form, the CDR3 reads TGCAGCGTTGACGGGCGGGAGCGAGAGCAGTTCTTC.

CDR3 sequence: CASSEDLPRYGYTF. In DNA form, the CDR3 reads TGTGCCAGCAGTGAGGACTTACCGCGCTATGGCTACACCTTC. The chain is built from TRBV28 and TRBJ1-2; no definite D call. The ends were cut back, 5 bases at V and 4 bases at J, with 14 bases in the middle. Germline loops: CDR1 MDHEN, CDR2 SYDVKM. The CDR3 runs 14 residues.

This clone was counted once. The rearrangement joins TRBV2 to TRBJ2-2; maybe TRBD2 (5 bases). CDR1 and CDR2 from the germline V gene are SNHLY and FYNNEI. The CDR3 spans 16 residues. The V end was cut by 5 bases, the J end by 2 bases, with 15 bases between. CDR3 amino acids: CASSPDFDLNTGELFF. In DNA form, the CDR3 reads TGTGCCAGCAGTCCGGACTTTGACCTTAACACCGGGGAGCTGTTTTTT.

The rearrangement links TRBV7-9 to TRBJ2-1; no firm D call. Germline CDR1 SEHNR, CDR2 FQNEAQ (reference sequence). Trimming took off 5 bases at V and 7 bases at J, with 18 bases between the two ends. The CDR3 has 15 amino acids. The CDR3 DNA reads as TGTGCCAGCAGCCTCCAACCGGACCCCCTAAATGAGCAGTTCTTC. Translating gives CASSLQPDPLNEQFF.

The chain recombines TRBV5-4 with TRBJ2-5; 12 bases align to TRBD2. V shed 4 bases and J 5 bases; nucleotides not matched to a gene: 6. The germline gives CDR1 SGHNT, CDR2 YYREEE (reference sequence). This CDR3 region has 15 residues. The CDR3 sequence is CASSPGLAGGETQYF. The CDR3 DNA is TGTGCCAGCAGCCCGGGGCTAGCGGGAGGGGAGACCCAGTACTTC.

This clone has a single count. Other DNA sequences in the sample encode the same CDR3. The chain joins TRBV29-1 to TRBJ2-7, with a weak D call TRBD1 (6 bases). Germline V gives CDR1 SQVTM, CDR2 ANQGSEA. Trimming shortened V by 7 bases and J by 1 base, and 8 bases separated the two germline ends. The CDR3 has 11 amino acids. CDR3 in amino acids: CSATGSYEQYF. CDR3 nucleotides: TGCAGCGCTACAGGGTCCTACGAGCAGTACTTC.

Comments on this clone: The junction departs from germline at one end; a sequencing error may be responsible. The chain recombines TRBV27 with TRBJ2-5; D perhaps matches TRBD1 (5 bases). Germline values: CDR1 MNHEY, CDR2 SMNVEV (reference sequence). This CDR3 contains 14 residues. CDR3 residues: CASSPWGGQEAQYF. Written as DNA, the CDR3 is TGTGCCAGCAGCCCCTGGGGCGGACAAGAGGCCCAGTACTTC.

The V and J genes are TRBV21-1 and TRBJ1-5; no check of the table's D call, TRBD1, against the DNA was made. TRBV21-1 is a pseudogene. The CDR3 runs 15 residues. CDR3 loop: CASSKWDRSGQPQHF. The CDR3, as DNA: TGTGCCAGCAGCAAATGGGACAGGTCGGGTCAGCCCCAGCATTTT.

Concerning this clone itself: The sample carries other DNA sequences with the same CDR3. The CDR3 here is CASSLAPGDTQYF. In nucleotides, the CDR3 is TGTGCCAGCAGCTTAGCCCCTGGGGATACGCAGTATTTT. The chain links TRBV7-3 to TRBJ2-3; D remains unclear. The germline V and J ends were trimmed by 2 bases and 6 bases, with 9 bases remaining between them. Germline CDR1 is SGHTA and CDR2 is FQGTGA. The CDR3 runs 13 residues.